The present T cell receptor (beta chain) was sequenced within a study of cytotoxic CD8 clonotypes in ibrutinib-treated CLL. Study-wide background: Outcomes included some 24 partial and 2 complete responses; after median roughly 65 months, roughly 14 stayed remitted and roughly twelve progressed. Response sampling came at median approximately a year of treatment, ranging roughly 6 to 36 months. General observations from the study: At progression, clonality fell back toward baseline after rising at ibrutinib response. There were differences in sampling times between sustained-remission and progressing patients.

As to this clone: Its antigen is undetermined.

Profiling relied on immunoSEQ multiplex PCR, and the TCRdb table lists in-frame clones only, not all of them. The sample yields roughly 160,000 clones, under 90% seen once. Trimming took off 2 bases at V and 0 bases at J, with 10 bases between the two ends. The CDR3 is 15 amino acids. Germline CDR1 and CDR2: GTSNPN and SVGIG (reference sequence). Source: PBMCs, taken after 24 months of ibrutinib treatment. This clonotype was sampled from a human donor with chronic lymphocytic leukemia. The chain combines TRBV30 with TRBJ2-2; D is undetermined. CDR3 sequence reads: CAWSNADSNTGELFF. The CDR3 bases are TGTGCCTGGAGTAATGCGGATTCGAACACCGGGGAGCTGTTTTTT.